This T cell receptor (beta chain) was profiled in a study of shared clonotypes between healthy human individuals. The overall study: Aged 18 to 49, the donors were a couple of women and a few men.

As concerns this clone: Its antigen remains unidentified.

The assay ran at deep level. Repertoires were generated with immunoSEQ multiplex PCR, while TCRdb's copy carries only in-frame clones and drops some. This sample carries 490,000 or so clones, 70% to 80% of them seen once, and the ten largest clones take 10% to 15%. General study points: There were few donors, and this limited the genetic and exposure-history diversity represented.

With 4 bases removed from V and 8 bases from J, the gap between germline ends came to 13 bases. Per the germline V gene, CDR1 is SGHRS and CDR2 is YFSETQ. The CDR3 is 13 residues long. Donation came from healthy HIV-negative adults that had no recent acute infections or vaccinations. This receptor was taken from a woman aged 40-49 years in good health. Some clones in this sample may be carry-over from other donors' samples. The sequenced sample was PBMCs. The rearrangement links TRBV5-1 to TRBJ1-3; D gene ambiguous. CDR3 bases: TGCGCCAGCAGCCTGGGGAGCCTGGACACCATATATTTT. As protein: CASSLGSLDTIYF.